This T cell receptor (beta chain) appears in the sequencing data of a study of T cell repertoires in cytomegalovirus infection (dated by TCRdb to the late 2010s). Regarding the research as a whole: Peptide stimulations targeted recently identified HLA-C-restricted CMV epitopes, whose presentation resists viral immunomodulation, together with well-studied HLA-B-restricted epitopes. The HLA type of each donor mattered for the analysis, because public TCR beta signatures pointed to carriage of CMV infection along with the matching HLA type.

Results and caveats for the whole study, not just this receptor: The ex vivo response was dominated by HLA-C-restricted CMV-specific TCR beta clonotypes, and the single most frequent clonotype in two of eight donors was supplied by these HLA-C-restricted clonotypes. Carriers of CMV infection plus the relevant HLA type were discriminated by the cumulative frequency of public TCR beta family members in the study cohort and in an independent 352-donor cohort.

The instrument given in TCRdb is Illumina HiSeq 1500. TCRdb reran the public reads through fastp at Q25 and MiXCR, keeping productive beta chains. Identical CDR3 protein sequences are pooled into one entry, listed with their most common genes and DNA. Present in this sample are roughly 340,000 distinct CDR3 sequences, roughly 29% of which were seen just once. The ten largest clonotypes hold about 19% of the sample. As concerns this clonotype: The antigen it recognizes is unknown. No base qualities exist here, and no much larger clone lies one base off it.

The treatment or condition tag for this specimen amounts to: in vitro stimulation with specific CMV peptide epitopes to enrich CMV-specific T cells. For CDR1 and CDR2, the germline V gene lists KGHDR and SFDVKD. The cysteine opens and the phenylalanine closes a CDR3 of 14 amino acids. Solely the CDR3 DNA is kept, with 42 bases framed from the first base. A distance of 9 bases separates the germline ends of V and J, which lose 3 bases and 4 bases respectively. The sequence is built from TRBV24-1 and TRBJ1-5; no D gene can be assigned with confidence. The TCR sequence derives from a human donor in good health (CMV status not recorded). Some clones in this sample may be carry-over from other donors' samples. Specimen: cultured PBMCs, collected from culture after CMV antigen stimulation. The encoded CDR3 is CATSDNRANQPQHF. The sequence in DNA is TGTGCCACCAGTGATAACCGCGCGAATCAGCCCCAGCATTTT.